The rows below give T cell receptor beta chains drawn from one sample of a study of blood T cell repertoires in COVID-19. Repertoires were generated with immunoSEQ multiplex PCR, while TCRdb's copy carries only in-frame clones and drops some. The sample records 50,000 to 85,000 clones, just under 80% being singletons. Source material: peripheral blood. The receptor source for this set is a human donor in a cohort sampled during active COVID-19. Each CDR3 is given with its conserved first and last residue. A D gene is named only where the DNA matches it firmly. Part of the rows lack a size; the others show once, few, many or a class for expanded clones.

TRBV7-9	TRBD1	.	TRBJ1-1	CASSPRGTGGMNTEAFF	TGTGCCAGCAGCCCCCGCGGGACAGGAGGTATGAACACTGAAGCTTTCTTT
TRBV5-1	TRBD1	once	TRBJ2-7	CASSLGGQTYEQYF	TGCGCCAGCAGCTTGGGGGGACAGACCTACGAGCAGTACTTC
TRBV6-5	TRBD1	few	TRBJ2-7	CASRTGQLRRDEQYF	TGTGCCAGCCGTACGGGACAGCTAAGGCGGGACGAGCAGTACTTC
TRBV6-5	TRBD2	.	TRBJ2-7	CASSLSGRAPEQYF	TGTGCCAGCAGCCTCAGCGGGAGGGCCCCCGAGCAGTACTTC
TRBV6-6	.	.	TRBJ1-2	CASSYMAGEFYGYTF	TGTGCCAGCAGTTACATGGCAGGGGAGTTCTATGGCTACACCTTC
TRBV12-3/TRBV12-4	.	.	TRBJ2-2	CASIFLNTGELFF	TGTGCCAGCATCTTTCTAAACACCGGGGAGCTGTTTTTT
TRBV7-2	.	.	TRBJ1-5	CASSLFSGARHQPQHF	TGTGCCAGCAGCTTATTCTCAGGGGCCCGACATCAGCCCCAGCATTTT
TRBV6-2/TRBV6-3	.	.	TRBJ1-5	CASSLRGSGPQHF	TGTGCCAGCAGTTTGCGGGGCTCAGGGCCCCAGCATTTT
TRBV29-1	.	.	TRBJ2-7	CSVESARGEQYF	TGCAGCGTTGAATCGGCTAGGGGCGAGCAGTACTTC
TRBV28	TRBD2	.	TRBJ2-1	CASSFAGGPRSYNEQFF	TGTGCCAGCAGTTTCGCGGGAGGGCCCCGATCCTACAATGAGCAGTTCTTC
TRBV19	.	.	TRBJ2-2	CASSILGGTGELFF	TGTGCCAGTAGTATTTTGGGGGGCACCGGGGAGCTGTTTTTT
TRBV24-1	TRBD1	.	TRBJ2-1	CATSDLLDRGSSYNEQFF	TGTGCCACCAGTGATTTGTTGGACAGGGGTAGCTCCTACAATGAGCAGTTCTTC
TRBV25-1	TRBD1	.	TRBJ1-3	CASRGQLSGNTIYF	TGTGCCAGCAGGGGACAGCTCTCTGGAAACACCATATATTTT
TRBV15	TRBD2	.	TRBJ2-3	CATSSTAGASDTQYF	TGTGCCACCAGCAGTACCGCGGGAGCATCAGATACGCAGTATTTT
TRBV5-5	TRBD1	.	TRBJ2-2	CASSSDRGGELFF	TGTGCCAGCAGCTCGGACAGGGGTGGGGAGCTGTTTTTT
TRBV28	.	few	TRBJ1-1	CASSKTGNTEAFF	TGTGCCAGCAGCAAGACAGGGAACACTGAAGCTTTCTTT
TRBV11-3	TRBD2	.	TRBJ2-7	CASRSPGLAGNYEQYF	TGTGCCAGCAGATCCCCCGGACTAGCGGGAAACTACGAGCAGTACTTC
TRBV30	TRBD1	.	TRBJ1-2	CAWNQDRGRDSYGYTF	TGTGCCTGGAACCAGGACAGGGGGCGAGATTCCTATGGCTACACCTTC
TRBV18	.	few	TRBJ1-2	CASSPDRGYTF	TGTGCCAGCTCACCCGACAGGGGCTACACCTTC
TRBV7-9	TRBD1	.	TRBJ2-3	CASRTEAGRGPTDTQYF	TGTGCCAGCAGAACCGAAGCGGGCAGGGGGCCCACAGATACGCAGTATTTT
TRBV28	.	.	TRBJ2-7	CASSLWAGNYEQYF	TGTGCCAGCAGTTTATGGGCAGGGAACTACGAGCAGTACTTC
TRBV28	TRBD2	.	TRBJ2-7	CASTSGGGGDEQYF	TGTGCCAGCACCTCGGGAGGGGGAGGGGACGAGCAGTACTTC
TRBV27	TRBD2	.	TRBJ2-3	CASSQNSGVSTDTQYF	TGTGCCAGCAGTCAAAATAGCGGGGTTAGCACAGATACGCAGTATTTT
TRBV10-1	.	.	TRBJ1-1	CATRDTLNTEAFF	TGCGCCACCCGGGACACCTTGAACACTGAAGCTTTCTTT
TRBV7-3	TRBD1	.	TRBJ1-5	CASSLTGTGGEYSNQPQHF	TGTGCCAGCAGCTTAACCGGGACAGGGGGGGAATATAGCAATCAGCCCCAGCATTTT
TRBV20-1	.	.	TRBJ2-3	CSANPADTQYF	TGCAGTGCTAACCCGGCAGATACGCAGTATTTT
TRBV3-1/TRBV3-2	TRBD1	.	TRBJ2-7	CASSQGTGFMEQYF	TGTGCCAGCAGCCAAGGGACAGGGTTTATGGAGCAGTACTTC
TRBV27	.	.	TRBJ2-2	CASRAGTNTGELFF	TGTGCCAGCAGGGCCGGGACGAACACCGGGGAGCTGTTTTTT
TRBV5-5	.	.	TRBJ2-4	CASSLEAWGQLAKNIQYF	TGTGCCAGCAGCTTGGAGGCCTGGGGGCAACTAGCCAAAAACATTCAGTACTTC
TRBV6-6	.	.	TRBJ2-1	CVSQGGGNEQFF	TGTGTATCCCAGGGTGGCGGCAATGAGCAGTTCTTC
TRBV7-3	.	few	TRBJ2-2	CASRPNKNTGELFF	TGTGCCAGCAGACCCAACAAGAACACCGGGGAGCTGTTTTTT
TRBV6-6	.	.	TRBJ1-1	CASSPSASEAFF	TGTGCCAGCAGCCCTTCAGCGTCTGAAGCTTTCTTT
TRBV4-2	TRBD2	.	TRBJ2-7	CASSQVGREDLYEQYF	TGTGCCAGCAGCCAAGTAGGTCGGGAGGACCTCTACGAGCAGTACTTC
TRBV28	.	.	TRBJ2-7	CASSPQGREEQYF	TGTGCCAGCAGTCCCCAGGGACGGGAGGAGCAGTACTTC
TRBV9	TRBD2	once	TRBJ2-7	CASSLGGGAYEQYF	TGTGCCAGCAGCCTCGGTGGGGGGGCCTACGAGCAGTACTTC
TRBV18	TRBD1	.	TRBJ1-1	CASSRPTGASYMNTEAFF	TGTGCCAGCTCACGACCGACAGGGGCTTCTTATATGAACACTGAAGCTTTCTTT
TRBV7-9	.	.	TRBJ1-2	CASSLGSQNYGYTF	TGTGCCAGCAGCTTAGGGTCGCAGAACTATGGCTACACCTTC
TRBV19	TRBD2	.	TRBJ2-7	CASLAREPSIWYF	TGTGCCAGCCTCGCGCGGGAGCCCTCCATATGGTACTTC
TRBV19	.	.	TRBJ1-3	CASRQVYSGNTIYF	TGTGCCAGCAGACAGGTTTACTCTGGAAACACCATATATTTT
TRBV7-9	TRBD2	.	TRBJ2-5	CASSPSPVGRATETQYF	TGTGCCAGCAGCCCAAGCCCCGTAGGGAGGGCAACAGAGACCCAGTACTTC
TRBV5-1	.	.	TRBJ2-1	CASSPSGTSDTYNEQFF	TGCGCCAGCAGCCCCTCGGGGACATCTGATACCTACAATGAGCAGTTCTTC